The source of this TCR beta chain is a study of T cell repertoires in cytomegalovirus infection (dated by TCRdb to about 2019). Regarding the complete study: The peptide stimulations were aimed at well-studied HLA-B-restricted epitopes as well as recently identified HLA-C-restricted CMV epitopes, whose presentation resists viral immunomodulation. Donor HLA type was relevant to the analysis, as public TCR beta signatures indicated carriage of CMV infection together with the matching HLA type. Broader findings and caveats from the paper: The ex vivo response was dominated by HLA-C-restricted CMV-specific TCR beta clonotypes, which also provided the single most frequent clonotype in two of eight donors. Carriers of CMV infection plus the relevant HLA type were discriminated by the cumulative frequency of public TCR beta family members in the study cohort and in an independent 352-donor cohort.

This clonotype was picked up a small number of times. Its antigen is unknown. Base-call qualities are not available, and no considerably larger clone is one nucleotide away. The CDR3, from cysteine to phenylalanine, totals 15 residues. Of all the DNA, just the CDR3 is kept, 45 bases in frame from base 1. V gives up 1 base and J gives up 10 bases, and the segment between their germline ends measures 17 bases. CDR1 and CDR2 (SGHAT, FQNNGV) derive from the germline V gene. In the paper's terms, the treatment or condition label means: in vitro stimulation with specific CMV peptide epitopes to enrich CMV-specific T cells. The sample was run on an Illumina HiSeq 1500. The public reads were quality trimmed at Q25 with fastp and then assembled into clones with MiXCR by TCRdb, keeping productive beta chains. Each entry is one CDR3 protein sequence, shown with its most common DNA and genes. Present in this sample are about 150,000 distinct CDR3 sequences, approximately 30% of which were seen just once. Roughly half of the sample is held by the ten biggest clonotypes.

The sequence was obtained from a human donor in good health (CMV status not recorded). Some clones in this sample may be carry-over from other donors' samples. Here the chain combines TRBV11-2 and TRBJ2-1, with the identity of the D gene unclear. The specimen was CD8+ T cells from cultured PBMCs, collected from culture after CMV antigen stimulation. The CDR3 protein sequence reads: CASSLVVGPGREQFF. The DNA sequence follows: TGTGCCAGCAGCTTAGTAGTAGGCCCCGGCAGGGAGCAGTTCTTC. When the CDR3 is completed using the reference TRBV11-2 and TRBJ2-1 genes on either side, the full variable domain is EAGVAQSPRYKIIEKRQSVAFWCNPISGHATLYWYQQILGQGPKLLIQFQNNGVVDDSQLPKDRFSAERLKGVDSTLKIQPAKLEDSAVYLCASSLVVGPGREQFFGPGTRLTVL.